This T cell receptor beta chain was recovered during a study of blood T cell repertoires in COVID-19. Study background: PBMCs, B-cell-depleted T cells, or T cells were the source of the cDNA or gDNA that made up the material.

Membership in each cohort depended on participant-reported clinical history. Here immunoSEQ multiplex PCR was the method, and the copy in TCRdb shows in-frame clones only, minus some. The sample has roughly 250,000 clones; approximately 85% are singletons. CDR3 size: 15 residues. Per the germline V gene, CDR1 is SGHRS and CDR2 is YFSETQ. The ends lost 3 bases at V and 3 bases at J; junction bases unmatched: 7. Sequencing used PBMCs or T cells enriched from blood (not recorded which). V is TRBV5-1 and J is TRBJ1-1, with 8 positions matching TRBD1. The TCR originated in a woman between 25 and 40 years old who had recovered from COVID-19. The CDR3 sequence is CASSSGGRQDTEAFF. In DNA form, the CDR3 reads TGCGCCAGCAGCTCAGGGGGCAGGCAGGACACTGAAGCTTTCTTT.